The 21 T cell receptor beta chains below all came from one sample that was sequenced in a study of beta chain features in type 1 diabetes. Expressed TCRB transcripts were sequenced after all isolated RNA was converted to cDNA. The data were produced by immunoSEQ multiplex PCR, yet TCRdb's version contains in-frame clones alone and is incomplete. The repertoire holds hundreds of thousands of clones, with 12% to 15% as singletons. The sequenced material came from central memory CD4+ T cells from blood. The receptors shown here come from a man aged 25 to 40 in good health.

The rearrangement links TRBV5-1 to TRBJ1-5; possible D gene TRBD1, 5 bases. The CDR3 sequence is 16 residues long. Germline CDR1 SGHRS, CDR2 YFSETQ. The ends were cut back, 4 bases at V and 7 bases at J, with 21 bases in the middle. The CDR3 DNA sequence: TGCGCCAGCAGCGAACCGGGACCCGGGGCGAAGCAGCCCCAGCATTTT. It is translated as CASSEPGPGAKQPQHF.

This clone was detected a few times. The chain employs TRBV27 and TRBJ2-5, with 8 bases aligning to TRBD1. Germline V gene sequence: CDR1 MNHEY, CDR2 SMNVEV (reference sequence). Unmatched junction bases numbered 15, after V lost 2 bases and J lost 4 bases. The CDR3 is 18 amino acids. CDR3 DNA: TGTGCCAGCAGTTTAGACAGGGGAACGCCCGTCTTGGGAGAGACCCAGTACTTC. This translates into CASSLDRGTPVLGETQYF.

The chain has TRBV10-3 and TRBJ1-2; a weak D match, TRBD1 (6 bases). The CDR3 extends over 12 amino acids. Germline loops: CDR1 ENHRY, CDR2 SYGVKD. The ends were cut back, 8 bases at V and 8 bases at J, with 15 bases in the middle. The DNA of the CDR3 is TGTGCCATCCCCATGGCAGGGGAAGGCTACACCTTC. It is translated as CAIPMAGEGYTF.

The chain recombines TRBV9 with TRBJ1-4, with D hard to call. The CDR3 runs to 14 residues. Trimming cost V 4 bases and J 8 bases, with 15 bases left between them. The germline V gene has CDR1 SGDLS and CDR2 YYNGEE. This chain's CDR3 is CASSLDPDWEKLFF. The DNA of the CDR3 is TGTGCCAGCAGCCTCGACCCTGACTGGGAAAAACTGTTTTTT.

In nucleotides, the CDR3 is TGTGCCACCAGTAGTTCGGGACAGCTAAATGGCTACACCTTC. The encoded protein is CATSSSGQLNGYTF. This chain connects TRBV15 to TRBJ1-2; TRBD1 matches 7 bases. This CDR3 region has 14 residues. Germline V gene sequence: CDR1 LNHNV, CDR2 YYDKDF (reference sequence). The V and J ends lost 6 bases and 6 bases, in that order; junction bases with no gene match: 10.

This clone was picked up a small number of times. The genes are TRBV2 and TRBJ2-3, with TRBD2 identical over 7 bases. The germline V gene has CDR1 SNHLY and CDR2 FYNNEI. V lost 6 bases, J lost 0 bases, and 9 bases stayed unmatched. The CDR3 is 16 residues long. CDR3 amino acids: CASSKGNGRSTDTQYF. CDR3 bases: TGTGCCAGCAGCAAGGGGAACGGGAGGAGCACAGATACGCAGTATTTT.

The V gene is TRBV9, the J gene TRBJ1-2, with D hard to call. V gave up 1 base and J gave up 2 bases, with 6 bases separating them. The CDR3 consists of 13 residues. Germline loops: CDR1 SGDLS, CDR2 YYNGEE. The CDR3 loop is CASSVIGNYGYTF. CDR3 coding DNA: TGTGCCAGCAGCGTAATTGGGAACTATGGCTACACCTTC.

This clone turned up a few times. The chain couples TRBV6-1 to TRBJ2-1, with D unresolved. V dropped 5 bases and J dropped 7 bases, with 21 bases sitting between them. Germline V gives CDR1 MNHNS, CDR2 SASEGT. CDR3 length: 16 amino acids. The DNA for the CDR3 is TGTGCCAGCAGTCAAGACCGGGCCCCCCCGATGAATGAGCAGTTCTTC. It specifies CASSQDRAPPMNEQFF.

This clone was counted at least ten times. The V call is TRBV28, the J call TRBJ2-5; 10 bases are shared with TRBD2. The germline CDR1 and CDR2 sequences are MDHEN and SYDVKM. CDR3 size: 14 residues. The ends lost 6 bases at V and 4 bases at J; junction bases unmatched: 5. CDR3 amino acids: CASRPAGGAETQYF. The DNA for the CDR3 is TGTGCCAGCAGGCCAGCGGGAGGGGCAGAGACCCAGTACTTC.

The sample holds many counts of this clone. This sequence joins TRBV9 and TRBJ1-2; D might be TRBD1 (5 bases). This CDR3 comprises 16 residues. CDR1 SGDLS and CDR2 YYNGEE come from the germline V gene. Trimming took 3 bases from V and 7 from J, leaving 22 bases between them. The CDR3 nucleotides are TGTGCCAGCAGCGAGACCCCCGCCCTGGGGCTCGTTGGCTACACCTTC. Its protein is CASSETPALGLVGYTF.

A note on this clone: The junction shows a germline mismatch at one end, possibly a read error. The rearrangement uses TRBV6-5 and TRBJ1-1; D gene uncertain. There are 11 residues in the CDR3. Germline V gives CDR1 MNHEY, CDR2 SVGAGI. CDR3 sequence (DNA): TGTGCCATCAGTGGGAACACTGAAGCTTTCTTT. This translates into CAISGNTEAFF.

J is TRBJ1-6 and V is TRBV6-1; D unclear. Germline CDR1 MNHNS, CDR2 SASEGT. The V gene lost 7 bases and the J gene lost 8 bases, with 12 bases spanning the gap. This CDR3 region has 13 residues. For the CDR3, the DNA is TGTGCCAGCAAGGTTAATCGGGATTCACCCCTCCACTTT. It yields the protein CASKVNRDSPLHF.

This clone has just a few counts. In DNA form, the CDR3 reads TGCGCCAGCAGCCAACGGACAGGGGACGTCACCGAGCAGTTCTTC. It translates to CASSQRTGDVTEQFF. The chain has TRBV4-3 and TRBJ2-1; 9 nucleotides line up with TRBD1. Germline-derived CDR1 and CDR2 are LGHNA and YSLEER. The CDR3 spans 15 residues. The J segment lost 10 bases and the V segment lost 2 bases, leaving 9 bases of the junction unmatched.

CDR3 in DNA: TGTGCCATCAGTGAGCCTCGACAGGCAGAGACCCAGTACTTC. Translation: CAISEPRQAETQYF. V gene TRBV10-3 combines with J gene TRBJ2-5, with D tentatively TRBD1 (6 bases). Germline CDR1 and CDR2: ENHRY and SYGVKD. CDR3 length: 14 residues. With 2 bases removed from V and 4 bases from J, the gap between germline ends came to 11 bases.

This clone was counted only a few times. The genes are TRBV11-2 and TRBJ2-3, with TRBD2 identical over 11 bases. V was clipped by 6 bases and J by 4 bases; unmatched bases: 0. Germline lookup yields CDR1 SGHAT and CDR2 FQNNGV. This CDR3 contains 13 residues. This CDR3 is CASRLAGADTQYF. The CDR3 DNA reads TGTGCCAGCAGACTAGCGGGGGCAGATACGCAGTATTTT.

This rearrangement joins TRBV6-1 to TRBJ2-5; D is ambiguous. The length of the CDR3 is 10 residues. Germline V gene lookup returns CDR1 MNHNS and CDR2 SASEGT. V gave up 5 bases and J gave up 5 bases, with 3 bases separating them. CDR3: CASSYETQYF. CDR3 coding DNA: TGTGCCAGCAGTTACGAGACCCAGTACTTC.

This chain uses TRBV9 with TRBJ2-2, with TRBD2 identical over 9 bases. The germline gives CDR1 SGDLS, CDR2 YYNGEE. V lost 4 bases and J lost 4; bases outside the gene matches: 8. CDR3 length: 16 residues. The CDR3 is CASSPGTSLVTGELFF. CDR3 bases: TGTGCCAGCAGCCCCGGGACTAGCCTGGTCACCGGGGAGCTGTTTTTT.

This clone was observed a few times. V and J are TRBV7-2 and TRBJ1-2; no clear D gene. Germline lookup yields CDR1 SGHTA and CDR2 FQGNSA. V was trimmed by 7 bases and J by 4 bases, leaving 16 bases between them. CDR3 size: 14 residues. As DNA, the CDR3 is TGTGCCAGCACCCGGCAGTATCGGGGCTATGGCTACACCTTC. This translates into CASTRQYRGYGYTF.

The chain couples TRBV5-1 to TRBJ2-2; 7 nucleotides agree with TRBD2. CDR1 is SGHRS and CDR2 is YFSETQ in the germline V gene. The CDR3 is made up of 15 amino acids. Trimming cost V 4 bases and J 3 bases; bases outside gene matches: 6. The CDR3: CASSPSSGYTGELFF. CDR3 nucleotide sequence: TGCGCCAGCAGCCCCTCTAGCGGATACACCGGGGAGCTGTTTTTT.

This clone came up a few times. The chain uses TRBV28 and TRBJ2-1; 7 bases agree with TRBD2. Germline CDR1 MDHEN, CDR2 SYDVKM. V shed 2 bases and J 5 bases; nucleotides not matched to a gene: 12. This CDR3 spans 17 amino acids. The CDR3 protein is CASSLASGPSRDNEQFF. The DNA for the CDR3 is TGTGCCAGCAGTTTAGCTAGCGGCCCGTCACGAGACAATGAGCAGTTCTTC.

The chain couples TRBV5-6 to TRBJ2-7; 9 nucleotides agree with TRBD2. Germline V CDR1 and CDR2: SGHDT, YYEEEE. Trimming took 4 bases from V and 4 from J; bases not matched to a gene: 6. The CDR3 consists of 14 residues. CDR3 loop: CASSTSGSTYEQYV. The CDR3 coding sequence is TGTGCCAGCAGCACTAGCGGGTCGACTTACGAGCAGTACGTC.